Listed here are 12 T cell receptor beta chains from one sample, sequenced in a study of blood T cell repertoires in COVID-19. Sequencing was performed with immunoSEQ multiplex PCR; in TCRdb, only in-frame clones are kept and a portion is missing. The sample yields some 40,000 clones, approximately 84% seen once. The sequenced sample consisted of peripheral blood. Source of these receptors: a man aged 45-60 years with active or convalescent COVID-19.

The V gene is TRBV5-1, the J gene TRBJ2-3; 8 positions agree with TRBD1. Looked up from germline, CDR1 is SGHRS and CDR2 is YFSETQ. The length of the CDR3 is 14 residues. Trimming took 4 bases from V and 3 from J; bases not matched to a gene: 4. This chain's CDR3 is CASSGGQGTDTQYF. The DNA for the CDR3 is TGCGCCAGCAGCGGTGGACAGGGAACAGATACGCAGTATTTT.

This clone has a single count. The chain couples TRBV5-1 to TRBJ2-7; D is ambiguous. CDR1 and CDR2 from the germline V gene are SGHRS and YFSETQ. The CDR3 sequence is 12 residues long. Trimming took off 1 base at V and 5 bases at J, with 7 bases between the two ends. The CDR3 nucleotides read TGCGCCAGCAGCTTGTCTGGCCACGAGCAGTACTTC. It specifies CASSLSGHEQYF.

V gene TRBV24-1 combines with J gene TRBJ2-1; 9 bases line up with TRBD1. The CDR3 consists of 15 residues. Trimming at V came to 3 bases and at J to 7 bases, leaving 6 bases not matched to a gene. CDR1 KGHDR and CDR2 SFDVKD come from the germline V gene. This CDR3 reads CATSDAGTGRNEQFF. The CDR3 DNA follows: TGTGCCACCAGTGATGCCGGGACAGGGAGGAATGAGCAGTTCTTC.

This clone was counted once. CDR3 in DNA: TGTGCCAGCAGCCCCCCAATGGGACAGGGGGCCCCGGAGCGTCCCTACGAGCAGTACTTC. Its translation is CASSPPMGQGAPERPYEQYF. This rearrangement joins TRBV13 to TRBJ2-7, with TRBD1 matching 12 bases. V shed 5 bases, J shed 2 bases, and the junction held 19 bases outside the gene matches. Germline V gives CDR1 PRHDT, CDR2 FYEKMQ (reference sequence). The CDR3 has 20 amino acids.

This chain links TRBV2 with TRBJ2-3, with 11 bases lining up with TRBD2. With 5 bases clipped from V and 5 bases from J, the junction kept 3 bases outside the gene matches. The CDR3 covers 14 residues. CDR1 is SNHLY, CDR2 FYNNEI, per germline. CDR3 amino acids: CASSKLAGEDTQYF. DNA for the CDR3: TGTGCCAGCAGTAAACTAGCGGGGGAAGATACGCAGTATTTT.

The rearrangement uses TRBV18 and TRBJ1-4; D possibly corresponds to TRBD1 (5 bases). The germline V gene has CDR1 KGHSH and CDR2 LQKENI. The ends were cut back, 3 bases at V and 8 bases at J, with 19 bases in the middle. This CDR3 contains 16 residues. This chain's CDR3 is CASSPLTQGGYEKLFF. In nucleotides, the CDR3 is TGTGCCAGCTCACCCCTTACCCAGGGTGGCTACGAAAAACTGTTTTTT.

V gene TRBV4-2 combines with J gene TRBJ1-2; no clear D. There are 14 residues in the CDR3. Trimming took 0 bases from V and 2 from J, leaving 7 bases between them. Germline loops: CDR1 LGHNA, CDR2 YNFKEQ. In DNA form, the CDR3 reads TGTGCCAGCAGCCAAGAACGGTTAAACTATGGCTACACCTTC. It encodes CASSQERLNYGYTF.

CDR3 nucleotide sequence: TGCAGTGCTAGTCAGGGCGTGGAGACCCAGTACTTC. Translated: CSASQGVETQYF. The rearrangement joins TRBV20-1 to TRBJ2-5; the D gene is possibly TRBD1 (5 bases). Trimming took off 3 bases at V and 5 bases at J, with 10 bases between the two ends. The CDR3 has 12 residues. Germline CDR1 reads DFQATT; CDR2 reads SNEGSKA (reference sequence).

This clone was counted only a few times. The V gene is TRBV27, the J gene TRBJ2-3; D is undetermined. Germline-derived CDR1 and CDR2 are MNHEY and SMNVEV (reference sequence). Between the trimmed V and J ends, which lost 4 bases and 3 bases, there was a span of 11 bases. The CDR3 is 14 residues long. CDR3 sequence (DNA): TGTGCCAGCAGTTCCCCACTATCGACAGATACGCAGTATTTT. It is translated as CASSSPLSTDTQYF.

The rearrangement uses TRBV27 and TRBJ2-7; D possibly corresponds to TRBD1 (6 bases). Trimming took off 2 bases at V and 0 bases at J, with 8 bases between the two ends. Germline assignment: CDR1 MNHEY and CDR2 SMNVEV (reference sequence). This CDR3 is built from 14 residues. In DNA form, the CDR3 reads TGTGCCAGCAGTTTAGGGGGCCGCTCCTACGAGCAGTACTTC. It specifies CASSLGGRSYEQYF.

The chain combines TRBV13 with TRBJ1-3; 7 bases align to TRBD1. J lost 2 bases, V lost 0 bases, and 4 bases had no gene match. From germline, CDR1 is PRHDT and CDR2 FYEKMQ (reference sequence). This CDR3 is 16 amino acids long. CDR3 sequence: CASSLGRGTAGNTIYF. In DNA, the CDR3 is TGTGCCAGCAGCTTAGGCCGAGGGACAGCTGGAAACACCATATATTTT.

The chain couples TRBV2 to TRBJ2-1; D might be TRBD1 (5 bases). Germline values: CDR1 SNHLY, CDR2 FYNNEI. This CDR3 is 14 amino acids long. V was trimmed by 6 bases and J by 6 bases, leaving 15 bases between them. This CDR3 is CASSEVAGINEQFF. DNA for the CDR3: TGTGCCAGCAGCGAGGTGGCAGGGATCAATGAGCAGTTCTTC.